The clone carrying this T cell receptor (beta chain) was seen repeatedly, ten times or more. No antigen is known for it. RNA transcripts gave rise to amplified TCR beta CDR3 regions. The primer set for the first-round RT-PCR of the TCR CDR3 was HTBI. One entry per CDR3 protein results from TCRdb running MiXCR on the multiplex PCR reads. The sample holds a few hundred thousand distinct CDR3 sequences, about 15% seen once. This sample was taken from a study of T cells in Graves' hyperthyroidism and ophthalmopathy. Germline CDR1 SGHTA, CDR2 FQGTGA. The CDR3 sequence is 19 residues long. V shed 1 base, J shed 0 bases, and the junction held 12 bases outside the gene matches. General observations from the study: Stable hyperthyroidism was told apart from ophthalmopathy by a model built on 13 V-J features.

The PBMCs were sourced from fresh peripheral blood (about 10 ml). This clonotype originated in a woman aged 25 to 39 with Graves' hyperthyroidism. The chain recombines TRBV7-3 with TRBJ2-4; 7 bases are a match to TRBD2. The specimen was blood. The CDR3 DNA is TGTGCCAGCAGCTTAAAGGGGACTAAAGAAAACTTAGCCAAAAACATTCAGTACTTC. The encoded protein is CASSLKGTKENLAKNIQYF.